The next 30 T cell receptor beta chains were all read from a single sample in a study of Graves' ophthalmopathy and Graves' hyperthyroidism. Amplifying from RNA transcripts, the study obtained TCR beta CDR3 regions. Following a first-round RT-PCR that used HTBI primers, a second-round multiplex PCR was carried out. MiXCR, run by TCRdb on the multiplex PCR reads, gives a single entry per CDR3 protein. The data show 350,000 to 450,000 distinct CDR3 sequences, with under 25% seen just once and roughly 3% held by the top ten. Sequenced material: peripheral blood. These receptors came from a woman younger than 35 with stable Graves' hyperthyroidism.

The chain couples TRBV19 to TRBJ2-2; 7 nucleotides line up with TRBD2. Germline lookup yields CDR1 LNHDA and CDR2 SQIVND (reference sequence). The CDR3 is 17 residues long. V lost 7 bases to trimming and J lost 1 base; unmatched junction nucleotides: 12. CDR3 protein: CASKAPWRGRNTGELFF. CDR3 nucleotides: TGTGCCAGTAAAGCCCCATGGCGGGGGAGGAACACCGGGGAGCTGTTTTTT.

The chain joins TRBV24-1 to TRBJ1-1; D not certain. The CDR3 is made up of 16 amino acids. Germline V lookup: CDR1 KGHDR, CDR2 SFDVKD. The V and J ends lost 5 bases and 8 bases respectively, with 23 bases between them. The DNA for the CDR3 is TGTGCCACCAGTGTCGTGGGGAGACGGCAACTGGAGGAAGCTTTCTTT. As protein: CATSVVGRRQLEEAFF.

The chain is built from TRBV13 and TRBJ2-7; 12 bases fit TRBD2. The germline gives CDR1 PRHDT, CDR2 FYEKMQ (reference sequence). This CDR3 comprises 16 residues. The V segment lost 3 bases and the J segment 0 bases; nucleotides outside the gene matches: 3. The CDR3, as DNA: TGTGCCAGCAGCTTCGGACTAGCGGGGACCTCCTACGAGCAGTACTTC. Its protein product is CASSFGLAGTSYEQYF.

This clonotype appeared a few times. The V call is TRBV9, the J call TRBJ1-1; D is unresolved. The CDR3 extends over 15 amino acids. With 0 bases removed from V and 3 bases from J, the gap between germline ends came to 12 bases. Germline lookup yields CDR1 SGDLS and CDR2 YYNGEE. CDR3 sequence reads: CASSVVANGDTEAFF. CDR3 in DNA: TGTGCCAGCAGCGTAGTGGCAAACGGGGACACTGAAGCTTTCTTT.

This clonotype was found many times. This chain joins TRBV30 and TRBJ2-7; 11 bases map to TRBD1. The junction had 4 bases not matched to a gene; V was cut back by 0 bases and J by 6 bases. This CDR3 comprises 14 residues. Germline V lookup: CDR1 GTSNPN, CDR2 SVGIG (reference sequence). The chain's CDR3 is CAWSVGQGASEQYF. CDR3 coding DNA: TGTGCCTGGAGTGTAGGACAGGGGGCGTCCGAGCAGTACTTC.

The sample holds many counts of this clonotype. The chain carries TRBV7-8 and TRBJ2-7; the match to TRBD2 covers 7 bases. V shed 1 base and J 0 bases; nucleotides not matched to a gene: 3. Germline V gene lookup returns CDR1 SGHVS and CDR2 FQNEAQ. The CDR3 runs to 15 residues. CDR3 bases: TGTGCCAGCAGCTTAGAGCGGGGTAGCTCCTACGAGCAGTACTTC. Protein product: CASSLERGSSYEQYF.

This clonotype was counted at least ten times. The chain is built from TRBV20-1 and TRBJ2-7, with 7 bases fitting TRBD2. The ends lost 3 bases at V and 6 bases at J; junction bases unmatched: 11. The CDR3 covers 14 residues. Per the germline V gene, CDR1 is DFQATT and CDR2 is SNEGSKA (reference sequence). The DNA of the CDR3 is TGCAGTGCTAGCGACAGCGGGGCCTCCCGCGAGCAGTACTTC. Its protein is CSASDSGASREQYF.

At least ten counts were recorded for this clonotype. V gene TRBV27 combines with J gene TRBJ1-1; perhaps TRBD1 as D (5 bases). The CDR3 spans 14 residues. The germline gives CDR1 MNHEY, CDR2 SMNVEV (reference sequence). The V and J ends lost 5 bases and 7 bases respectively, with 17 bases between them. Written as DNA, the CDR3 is TGTGCCAGCAGTGACCTAAAGGGGCGTAATGAAGCTTTCTTT. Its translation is CASSDLKGRNEAFF.

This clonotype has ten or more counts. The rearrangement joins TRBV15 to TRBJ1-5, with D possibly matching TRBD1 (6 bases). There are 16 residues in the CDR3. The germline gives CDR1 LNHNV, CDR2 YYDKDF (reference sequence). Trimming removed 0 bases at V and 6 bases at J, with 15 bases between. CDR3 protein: CATSREIGQGGQPQHF. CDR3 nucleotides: TGTGCCACCAGCAGAGAAATCGGCCAAGGGGGTCAGCCCCAGCATTTT.

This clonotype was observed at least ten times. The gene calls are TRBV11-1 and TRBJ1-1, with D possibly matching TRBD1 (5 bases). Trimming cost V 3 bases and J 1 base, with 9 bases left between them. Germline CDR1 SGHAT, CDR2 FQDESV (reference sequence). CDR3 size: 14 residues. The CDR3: CASSFRVGNTEAFF. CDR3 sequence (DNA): TGTGCCAGCAGCTTCAGGGTGGGGAACACTGAAGCTTTCTTT.

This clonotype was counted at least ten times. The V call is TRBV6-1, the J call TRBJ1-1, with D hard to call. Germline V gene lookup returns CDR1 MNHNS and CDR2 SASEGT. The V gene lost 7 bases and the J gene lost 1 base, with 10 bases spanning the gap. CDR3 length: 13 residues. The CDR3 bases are TGTGCCAGCACCTACACCACGAACACTGAAGCTTTCTTT. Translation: CASTYTTNTEAFF.

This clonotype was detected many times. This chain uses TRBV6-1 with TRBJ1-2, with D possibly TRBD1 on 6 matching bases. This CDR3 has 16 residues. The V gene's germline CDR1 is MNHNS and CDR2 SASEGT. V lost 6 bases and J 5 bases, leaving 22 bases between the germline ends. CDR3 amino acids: CASSFSVDSSRYGYTF. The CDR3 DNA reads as TGTGCCAGCAGCTTTTCAGTGGACAGCTCAAGATATGGCTACACCTTC.

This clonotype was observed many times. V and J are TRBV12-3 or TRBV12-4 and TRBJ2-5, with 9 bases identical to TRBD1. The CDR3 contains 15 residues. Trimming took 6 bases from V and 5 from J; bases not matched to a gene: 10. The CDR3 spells CASSPYRGLEETQYF. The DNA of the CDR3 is TGTGCCAGCAGCCCCTACAGGGGGCTCGAGGAGACCCAGTACTTC.

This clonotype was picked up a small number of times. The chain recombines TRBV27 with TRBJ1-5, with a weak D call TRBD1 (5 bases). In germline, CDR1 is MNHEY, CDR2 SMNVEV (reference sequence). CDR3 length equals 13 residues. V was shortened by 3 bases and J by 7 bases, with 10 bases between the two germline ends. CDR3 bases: TGTGCCAGCAGTTTTGGCAGGGAACAGCCCCAGCATTTT. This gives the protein CASSFGREQPQHF.

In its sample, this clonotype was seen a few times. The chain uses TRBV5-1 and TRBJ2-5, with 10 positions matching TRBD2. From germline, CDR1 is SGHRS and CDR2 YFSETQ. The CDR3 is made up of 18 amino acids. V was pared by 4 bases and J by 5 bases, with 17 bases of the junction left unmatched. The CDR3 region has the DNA TGCGCCAGCAGCCCGGATATAGCGGGAGGAAACCCCTCGGAGACCCAGTACTTC. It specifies CASSPDIAGGNPSETQYF.

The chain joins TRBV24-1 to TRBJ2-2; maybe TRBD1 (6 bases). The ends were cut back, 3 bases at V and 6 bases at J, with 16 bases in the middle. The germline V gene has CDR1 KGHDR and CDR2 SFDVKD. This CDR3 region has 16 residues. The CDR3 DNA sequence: TGTGCCACCAGTGATCCCCGTGGGGGCAGGGCCGGGGAGCTGTTTTTT. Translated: CATSDPRGGRAGELFF.

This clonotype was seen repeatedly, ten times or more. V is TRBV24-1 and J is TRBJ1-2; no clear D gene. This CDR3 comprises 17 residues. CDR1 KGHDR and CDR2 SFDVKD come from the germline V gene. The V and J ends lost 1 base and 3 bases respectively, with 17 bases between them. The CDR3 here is CATSDFKGGEGDYGYTF. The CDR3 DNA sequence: TGTGCCACCAGTGATTTCAAGGGCGGGGAAGGTGACTATGGCTACACCTTC.

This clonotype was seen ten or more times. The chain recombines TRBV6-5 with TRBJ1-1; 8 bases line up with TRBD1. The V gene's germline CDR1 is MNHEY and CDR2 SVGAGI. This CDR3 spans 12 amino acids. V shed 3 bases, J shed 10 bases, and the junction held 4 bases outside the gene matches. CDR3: CASSYQGARAFF. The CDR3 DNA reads TGTGCCAGCAGTTATCAGGGGGCTCGAGCTTTCTTT.

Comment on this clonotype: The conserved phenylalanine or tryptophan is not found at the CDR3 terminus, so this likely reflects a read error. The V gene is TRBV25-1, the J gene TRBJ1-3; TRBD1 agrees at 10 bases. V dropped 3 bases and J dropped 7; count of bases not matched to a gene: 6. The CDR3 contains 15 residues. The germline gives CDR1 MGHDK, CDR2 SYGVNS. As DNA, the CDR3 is TGTGCCAGCAGTGACGCGACAGGGGGCGTGAACACCATATATGTT. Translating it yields CASSDATGGVNTIYV.

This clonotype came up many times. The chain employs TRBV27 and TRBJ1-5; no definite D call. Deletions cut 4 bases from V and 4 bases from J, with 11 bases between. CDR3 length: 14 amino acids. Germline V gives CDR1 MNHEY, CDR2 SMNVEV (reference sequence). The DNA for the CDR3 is TGTGCCAGCAGTTCCCTACTTAGGAATCAGCCCCAGCATTTT. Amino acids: CASSSLLRNQPQHF.

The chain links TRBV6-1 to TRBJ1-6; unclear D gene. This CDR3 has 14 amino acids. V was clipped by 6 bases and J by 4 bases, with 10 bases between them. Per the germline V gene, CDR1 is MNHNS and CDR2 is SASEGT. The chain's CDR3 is CASRKGGYNSPLHF. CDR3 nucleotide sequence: TGTGCCAGCAGAAAGGGTGGATATAATTCACCCCTCCACTTT.

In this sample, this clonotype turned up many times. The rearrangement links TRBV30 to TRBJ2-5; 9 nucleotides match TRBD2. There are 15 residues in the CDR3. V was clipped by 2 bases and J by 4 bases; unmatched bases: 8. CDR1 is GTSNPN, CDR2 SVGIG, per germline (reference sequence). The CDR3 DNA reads TGTGCCTGGAGTAACTTAGCGGGAGAGTTAGAGACCCAGTACTTC. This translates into CAWSNLAGELETQYF.

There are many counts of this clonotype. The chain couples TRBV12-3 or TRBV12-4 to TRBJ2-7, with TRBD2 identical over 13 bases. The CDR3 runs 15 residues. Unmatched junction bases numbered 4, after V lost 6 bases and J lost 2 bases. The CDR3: CASRGTSGRAYEQYF. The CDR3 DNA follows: TGTGCCAGCAGGGGAACTAGCGGGAGGGCCTACGAGCAGTACTTC.

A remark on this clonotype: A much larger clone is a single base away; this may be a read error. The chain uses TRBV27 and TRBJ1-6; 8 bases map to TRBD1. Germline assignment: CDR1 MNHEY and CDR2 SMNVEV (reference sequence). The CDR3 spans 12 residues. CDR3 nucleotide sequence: TGTGCCAGCTGGGACAGGAATTCACCCCTCAACTTT. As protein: CASWDRNSPLNF.

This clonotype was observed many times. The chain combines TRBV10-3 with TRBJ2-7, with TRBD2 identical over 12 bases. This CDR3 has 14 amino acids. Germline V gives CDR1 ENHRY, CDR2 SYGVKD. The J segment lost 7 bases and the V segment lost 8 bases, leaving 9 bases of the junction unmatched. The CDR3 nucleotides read TGTGCCATCGGGGAGACTAGCGGGAGACGTGAGCAGTACTTC. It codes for CAIGETSGRREQYF.

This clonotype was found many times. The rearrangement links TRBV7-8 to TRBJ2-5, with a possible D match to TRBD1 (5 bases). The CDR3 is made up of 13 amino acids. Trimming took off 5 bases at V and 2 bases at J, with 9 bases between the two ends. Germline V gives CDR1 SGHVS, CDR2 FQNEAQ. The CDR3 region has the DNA TGTGCCAGCAGCGGGGCAGGGCAAGAGACCCAGTACTTC. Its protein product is CASSGAGQETQYF.

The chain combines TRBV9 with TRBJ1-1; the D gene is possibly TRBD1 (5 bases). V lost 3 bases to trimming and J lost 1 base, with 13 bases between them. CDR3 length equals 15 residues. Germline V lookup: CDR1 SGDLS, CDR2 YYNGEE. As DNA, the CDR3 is TGTGCCAGCAGCGCCCTCAGGGTCCAGAACACTGAAGCTTTCTTT. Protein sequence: CASSALRVQNTEAFF.

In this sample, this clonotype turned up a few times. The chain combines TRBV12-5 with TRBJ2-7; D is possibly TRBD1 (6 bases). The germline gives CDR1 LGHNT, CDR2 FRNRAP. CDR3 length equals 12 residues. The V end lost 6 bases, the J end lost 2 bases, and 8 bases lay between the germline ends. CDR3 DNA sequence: TGTGCTAGTGGCCCAGGGGCCTACGAGCAGTACTTC. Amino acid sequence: CASGPGAYEQYF.

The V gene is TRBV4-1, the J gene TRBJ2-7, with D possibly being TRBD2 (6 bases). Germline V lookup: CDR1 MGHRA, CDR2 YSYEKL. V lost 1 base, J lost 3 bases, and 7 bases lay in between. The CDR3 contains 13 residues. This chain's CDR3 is CASSQADYYEQYF. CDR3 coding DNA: TGCGCCAGCAGCCAAGCGGACTACTACGAGCAGTACTTC.

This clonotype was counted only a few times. CDR3 residues: CASSQPRQAIYGYTF. The CDR3 nucleotides read TGCGCCAGCAGCCAGCCGCGACAGGCGATCTATGGCTACACCTTC. The J gene is TRBJ1-2, the V gene TRBV4-1, with D perhaps matching TRBD1 (6 bases). Between the trimmed V and J ends, which lost 3 bases and 4 bases, there was a span of 15 bases. CDR1 MGHRA and CDR2 YSYEKL come from the germline V gene. There are 15 residues in the CDR3.